The clone carrying this TCR beta chain has a count of ten or more. Its cognate antigen is unknown. Amplification targeted TCR beta CDR3 regions from RNA transcripts. Using the HTBI primer set, a first-round RT-PCR was run on the TCR CDR3. TCRdb analysed the multiplex PCR reads with MiXCR anew, one entry per CDR3 protein. The data contain 450,000 to 700,000 distinct CDR3 sequences, 46% of them singletons. Trimming removed 0 bases from V and 8 bases from J, with 19 bases in between. Per germline, CDR1 DFQATT and CDR2 SNEGSKA (reference sequence). The length of the CDR3 is 15 residues. Patients with uncontrolled infections, other autoimmune diseases, pregnancy or lactation were excluded. Thyroid ultrasound and orbital computed tomography, with clinical symptoms and serum thyroxine and TRAb, informed diagnoses. These data are taken from a study of T cells in Graves' hyperthyroidism and ophthalmopathy. Overall study findings and caveats: Onset of ophthalmopathy came a median 6.5 months after the model predicted it. Most thyroid-expanded clonotypes above 0.001 were also found in blood.

The rearrangement uses TRBV20-1 and TRBJ1-2, with D maybe TRBD1 (5 bases). The sample consisted of peripheral blood or thyroid tissue (not recorded which). The clonotype comes from an adult woman with Graves' disease, either hyperthyroidism or ophthalmopathy (not recorded which). The CDR3 region is CSARDRNQGLRGYTF. The CDR3 nucleotides are TGCAGTGCTAGAGATAGAAATCAGGGACTAAGGGGCTACACCTTC.